This T cell receptor (beta chain) emerged from a study of beta chain features in type 1 diabetes. In germline, CDR1 is LNHDA, CDR2 SQIVND (reference sequence). The CDR3 consists of 15 residues. With 3 bases removed from V and 0 bases from J, the gap between germline ends came to 12 bases. Expressed TCRB transcripts were sequenced because the isolated RNA had all been reverse transcribed beforehand. Reads from naive, central memory and regulatory T cell samples averaged about 3.9 million. The protocol was immunoSEQ multiplex PCR, while the TCRdb copy is restricted to in-frame clones and leaves out a portion. The sample includes about 220,000 clones, approximately 10% of them seen just once. This clone was picked up a small number of times. Its antigen is unknown. Purities over 95% were achieved in all sorted populations. Findings and limits, study-wide: A greater similarity of naive, central memory and Treg TCRB repertoires was seen among patients than among healthy donors.

The material sequenced was central memory CD4+ T cells from blood. This chain links TRBV19 with TRBJ2-7; D might be TRBD1 (5 bases). This clonotype was obtained from a young man in good health. CDR3 amino acids: CASSIDSQSSYEQYF. In nucleotides, the CDR3 is TGTGCCAGTAGTATTGACAGTCAGAGCTCCTACGAGCAGTACTTC. Drawing the rest from reference TRBV19 and TRBJ2-7, the complete variable domain is DGGITQSPKYLFRKEGQNVTLSCEQNLNHDAMYWYRQDPGQGLRLIYYSQIVNDFQKGDIAEGYSVSREKKESFPLTVTSAQKNPTAFYLCASSIDSQSSYEQYFGPGTRLTVT.